The 16 T cell receptor beta chains given below trace back to one sample, sequenced in a study of T-cell memory formation after mild COVID-19. TCRdb reprocessed the 5' RACE reads via MiXCR and lists one record per CDR3 protein. Here the sample spans 450,000 to 650,000 distinct CDR3 sequences, approximately 21% being singletons. Sequencing used PBMCs or a T cell subset sorted from them (not recorded which). The receptor set was obtained from an adult woman who had mild COVID-19 (a few samples of this study predate the infection). Cell type and time point are not known.

This clonotype was recorded a few times. The chain is built from TRBV5-1 and TRBJ2-3; TRBD2 matches 9 bases. The length of the CDR3 is 16 residues. After removal of 3 bases from V and 3 bases from J, the junction contained 8 bases not matched to a gene. CDR1 and CDR2 (germline): SGHRS, YFSETQ. Here the CDR3 reads CASSSGFSGGTDTQYF. The CDR3 coding sequence is TGCGCCAGCAGCTCCGGATTTAGCGGGGGAACAGATACGCAGTATTTT.

This chain uses TRBV7-3 with TRBJ2-5, with a possible D match to TRBD1 (6 bases). This CDR3 contains 14 residues. V was shortened by 2 bases and J by 3 bases, with 10 bases between the two germline ends. Per germline, CDR1 SGHTA and CDR2 FQGTGA. The CDR3 reads CASSLQGSKETQYF. The DNA for the CDR3 is TGTGCCAGCAGCTTACAGGGGAGTAAAGAGACCCAGTACTTC.

The CDR3: CAISLGLAGGMETQYF. The CDR3 nucleotides are TGTGCCATCAGTCTTGGACTAGCGGGAGGTATGGAGACCCAGTACTTC. J is TRBJ2-5 and V is TRBV10-3; TRBD2 aligns across 14 bases. The CDR3 is 16 amino acids. The V and J ends lost 5 bases and 5 bases, in that order; junction bases with no gene match: 7. Germline V lookup: CDR1 ENHRY, CDR2 SYGVKD.

The genes are TRBV20-1 and TRBJ2-7; TRBD2 is a possible D gene (6 bases). CDR1 DFQATT and CDR2 SNEGSKA come from the germline V gene (reference sequence). The CDR3 is 13 residues long. The V and J ends lost 6 bases and 5 bases respectively, with 17 bases between them. CDR3 DNA: TGCAGTGCAAAGCCCCTCCAGCGGGACGAGCAGTACTTC. It yields the protein CSAKPLQRDEQYF.

This clonotype has only a few counts. The rearrangement joins TRBV12-3 or TRBV12-4 to TRBJ2-5, with D maybe TRBD2 (5 bases). V was trimmed by 4 bases and J by 7 bases, leaving 19 bases between them. The length of the CDR3 is 15 residues. The CDR3 DNA follows: TGTGCCAGCAGTTATGGTGAGCGGTACTCCGGGACCCAGTACTTC. This gives the protein CASSYGERYSGTQYF.

This clonotype has ten or more counts. The chain joins TRBV5-6 to TRBJ2-2; the D is unclear. Germline V CDR1 and CDR2: SGHDT, YYEEEE. V was shortened by 1 base and J by 5 bases, with 12 bases between the two germline ends. The CDR3 loop spans 15 amino acids. Here the CDR3 reads CASSLFDTLTGELFF. The CDR3 DNA follows: TGTGCCAGCAGCTTGTTCGACACCCTGACCGGGGAGCTGTTTTTT. The full variable domain, its missing parts supplied by reference TRBV5-6 and TRBJ2-2, is DAGVTQSPTHLIKTRGQQVTLRCSPKSGHDTVSWYQQALGQGPQFIFQYYEEEERQRGNFPDRFSGHQFPNYSSELNVNALLLGDSALYLCASSLFDTLTGELFFGEGSRLTVL.

Worth noting for this clonotype: Being one base from a much bigger clone, this may be a read error. The rearrangement joins TRBV11-2 to TRBJ1-2, with TRBD1 identical over 9 bases. CDR1 and CDR2 (germline): SGHAT, FQNNGV. Unmatched junction bases numbered 1, after V lost 6 bases and J lost 2 bases. The CDR3 totals 13 residues. CDR3 protein: CASRGTGNYGYTF. DNA of the CDR3: TGTGCCAGCAGGGGGACAGGGAACTATGGCTACACCTTC.

The table lists this clonotype with many counts. The gene calls are TRBV7-3 and TRBJ2-2; D remains ambiguous. V was trimmed by 1 base and J by 5 bases, leaving 5 bases between them. Germline values: CDR1 SGHTA, CDR2 FQGTGA. The length of the CDR3 is 13 residues. As DNA, the CDR3 is TGTGCCAGCAGCTTAATAGGGACCGGGGAGCTGTTTTTT. It codes for CASSLIGTGELFF. The variable domain in full, completed from reference TRBV7-3 and TRBJ2-2, reads GAGVSQTPSNKVTEKGKYVELRCDPISGHTALYWYRQSLGQGPEFLIYFQGTGAADDSGLPNDRFFAVRPEGSVSTLKIQRTERGDSAVYLCASSLIGTGELFFGEGSRLTVL.

The gene calls are TRBV18 and TRBJ2-2; weak D call: TRBD2 (6 bases). V lost 3 bases and J 2 bases, leaving 16 bases between the germline ends. The CDR3 is 17 residues long. Per the germline V gene, CDR1 is KGHSH and CDR2 is LQKENI. The CDR3 region is CASSPRAGQRNTGELFF. CDR3 sequence (DNA): TGTGCCAGCTCACCCCGGGCGGGGCAGCGCAACACCGGGGAGCTGTTTTTT.

The chain employs TRBV6-5 and TRBJ2-5; D gene unclear. Germline CDR1 and CDR2: MNHEY and SVGAGI. This CDR3 region has 13 residues. With 6 bases removed from V and 0 bases from J, the gap between germline ends came to 8 bases. CDR3 coding DNA: TGTGCCAGCAGGGGGTCCCACCAAGAGACCCAGTACTTC. Protein: CASRGSHQETQYF.

The genes are TRBV30 and TRBJ1-2; 10 bases agree with TRBD1. This CDR3 region has 13 residues. V gave up 8 bases and J gave up 6 bases; unmatched junction bases: 9. The germline gives CDR1 GTSNPN, CDR2 SVGIG (reference sequence). The CDR3 protein is CALQTGGANGYTF. The CDR3 DNA is TGTGCCCTACAGACAGGGGGCGCGAATGGCTACACCTTC.

The genes are TRBV6-5 and TRBJ1-1; weak D call: TRBD1 (5 bases). Germline V gene data show CDR1 as MNHEY and CDR2 as SVGAGI. This CDR3 comprises 14 residues. Trimming took off 6 bases at V and 6 bases at J, with 17 bases between the two ends. The CDR3 loop is CASRHLVQGSEAFF. CDR3 bases: TGTGCCAGCAGACACCTAGTTCAGGGTTCTGAAGCTTTCTTT.

In this sample, this clonotype turned up a few times. This rearrangement joins TRBV3-1 to TRBJ2-7; D not resolved. In germline, CDR1 is LGHDT, CDR2 YNNKEL (reference sequence). This CDR3 spans 11 amino acids. Trimming removed 2 bases from V and 5 bases from J, with 4 bases in between. The CDR3 bases are TGTGCCAGCAGCCAATCTGACGAGCAGTACTTC. Residues: CASSQSDEQYF.

The chain links TRBV7-3 to TRBJ1-2, with unresolved D. The V end lost 2 bases, the J end lost 1 base, and 11 bases lay between the germline ends. CDR1 and CDR2 from the germline V gene are SGHTA and FQGTGA. This CDR3 comprises 15 residues. The DNA of the CDR3 is TGTGCCAGCAGCTTAGCTGGGCAGCTTAACTATGGCTACACCTTC. Translating gives CASSLAGQLNYGYTF.

This clonotype has more than one count but fewer than ten. The V and J genes are TRBV4-1 and TRBJ1-1, with 7 positions matching TRBD1. Trimming took 4 bases from V and 5 from J; bases not matched to a gene: 7. Germline values: CDR1 MGHRA, CDR2 YSYEKL. The CDR3 sequence is 14 residues long. The CDR3 loop reads CASSLGTEWTEAFF. The CDR3 nucleotides read TGCGCCAGCAGCCTCGGGACAGAGTGGACTGAAGCTTTCTTT.

This clonotype was found many times. The V call is TRBV7-2, the J call TRBJ2-3, with D unclear. The length of the CDR3 is 12 residues. Per germline, CDR1 SGHTA and CDR2 FQGNSA. V was pared by 4 bases and J by 0 bases, with 2 bases between. In nucleotides, the CDR3 is TGTGCCAGCAGCTATAGCACAGATACGCAGTATTTT. The encoded protein is CASSYSTDTQYF.